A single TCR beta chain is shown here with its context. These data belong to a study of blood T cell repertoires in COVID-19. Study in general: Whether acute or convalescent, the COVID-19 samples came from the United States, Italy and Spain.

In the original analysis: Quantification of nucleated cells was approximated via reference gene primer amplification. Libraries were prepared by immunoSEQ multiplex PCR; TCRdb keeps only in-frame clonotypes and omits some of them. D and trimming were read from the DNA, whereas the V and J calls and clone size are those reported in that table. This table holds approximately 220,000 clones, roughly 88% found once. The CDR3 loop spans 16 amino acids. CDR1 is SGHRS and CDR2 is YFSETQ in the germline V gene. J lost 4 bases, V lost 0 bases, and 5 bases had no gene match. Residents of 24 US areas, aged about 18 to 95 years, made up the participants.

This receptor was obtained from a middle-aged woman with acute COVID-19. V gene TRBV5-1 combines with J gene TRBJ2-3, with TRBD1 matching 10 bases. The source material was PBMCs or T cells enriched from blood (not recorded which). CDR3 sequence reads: CASSLAGTGEADTQYF. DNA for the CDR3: TGCGCCAGCAGCTTGGCCGGGACAGGGGAAGCAGATACGCAGTATTTT. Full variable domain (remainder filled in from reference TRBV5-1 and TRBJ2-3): KAGVTQTPRYLIKTRGQQVTLSCSPISGHRSVSWYQQTPGQGLQFLFEYFSETQRNKGNFPGRFSGRQFSNSRSEMNVSTLELGDSALYLCASSLAGTGEADTQYFGPGTRLTVL.